This entry lists 27 T cell receptor beta chains sequenced from one sample in a study of T cells after yellow fever vaccination. MiXCR, run by TCRdb on the 5' RACE reads, gives a single entry per CDR3 protein. The table shows hundreds of thousands of distinct CDR3 sequences, with around an eighth occurring only once. The sequencing used PBMCs, collected on the day of the yellow fever booster vaccination. The receptors were gathered from a man in his thirties or forties who received the YFV17D yellow fever vaccine.

This clonotype was observed a few times. CDR3 DNA sequence: TGCGCCAGCAGTGAGAATGGATCGGAAGCTTTCTTT. This gives the protein CASSENGSEAFF. The chain couples TRBV10-2 to TRBJ1-1; D gene ambiguous. Trimming cost V 2 bases and J 8 bases, with 9 bases left between them. Germline values: CDR1 WSHSY, CDR2 SAAADI. This CDR3 has 12 residues.

In its sample, this clonotype was seen a few times. J is TRBJ2-4 and V is TRBV10-3; 9 bases line up with TRBD1. CDR1 ENHRY and CDR2 SYGVKD come from the germline V gene. The V and J ends lost 8 bases and 2 bases, in that order; junction bases with no gene match: 7. The CDR3 is 15 amino acids. CDR3 residues: CAIARDRESKNIQYF. The DNA for the CDR3 is TGTGCCATCGCCCGGGACAGGGAGTCCAAAAACATTCAGTACTTC.

The table lists this clonotype with a few counts. The rearrangement uses TRBV7-2 and TRBJ1-3, with D tentatively TRBD1 (5 bases). CDR1 is SGHTA and CDR2 is FQGNSA in the germline V gene. Trimming took off 5 bases at V and 0 bases at J, with 14 bases between the two ends. CDR3 length: 16 residues. The CDR3 spells CASSPDAGDSGNTIYF. The CDR3 DNA is TGTGCCAGCAGCCCCGATGCGGGGGACTCTGGAAACACCATATATTTT.

This clonotype was observed many times. J is TRBJ2-5 and V is TRBV7-2; D is undetermined. The CDR3 covers 15 residues. Germline-derived CDR1 and CDR2 are SGHTA and FQGNSA. Trimming took off 7 bases at V and 1 base at J, with 16 bases between the two ends. The CDR3 DNA sequence: TGTGCCAGCACCGCTTCGAGGCAGACCCAAGAGACCCAGTACTTC. Protein product: CASTASRQTQETQYF. Full variable domain (outside the CDR3, taken from reference TRBV7-2 and TRBJ2-5): GAGVSQSPSNKVTEKGKDVELRCDPISGHTALYWYRQSLGQGLEFLIYFQGNSAPDKSGLPSDRFSAERTGGSVSTLTIQRTQQEDSAVYLCASTASRQTQETQYFGPGTRLLVL.

This clonotype appeared a few times. This CDR3 is missing its conserved last phenylalanine or tryptophan, likely due to a read error. Because the CDR3's place on the DNA is in doubt, the DNA is left out and the CDR3 is given as listed by TCRdb. This chain uses TRBV6-5 with TRBJ2-7; TRBD2, as called in the table, went unchecked against the DNA. The germline V gene encodes CDR1 MNHEY and CDR2 SVGAGI. With termini counted, the CDR3 has 12 amino acids. The CDR3 spells CASTPRRSSGRA.

This clonotype was counted between two and nine times. The V and J genes are TRBV20-1 and TRBJ2-1; 9 bases align to TRBD2. This CDR3 region has 15 residues. Germline V CDR1 and CDR2: DFQATT, SNEGSKA (reference sequence). Trimming removed 1 base from V and 8 bases from J; junction bases left unmatched: 9. CDR3 in DNA: TGCAGTGCTAGAGTTGCGGGACTAGCCCGGGATGAGCAGTTCTTC. Amino acid sequence: CSARVAGLARDEQFF.

A few counts support this clonotype. This chain connects TRBV12-3 or TRBV12-4 to TRBJ2-5; D is unclear. The CDR3 has 15 amino acids. V lost 7 bases to trimming and J lost 7 bases, with 22 bases between them. The chain's CDR3 is CASTPMGSPEGTQYF. The CDR3 coding sequence is TGTGCCAGCACACCCATGGGGTCCCCGGAAGGGACCCAGTACTTC.

The CDR3 spells CASSVRGTSGNTIYF. The CDR3 DNA reads TGTGCCAGCAGCGTTCGAGGGACCTCTGGAAACACCATATATTTT. The gene calls are TRBV9 and TRBJ1-3; D is possibly TRBD1 (5 bases). The CDR3 runs to 15 residues. Trimming took off 2 bases at V and 0 bases at J, with 9 bases between the two ends. The germline CDR1 and CDR2 sequences are SGDLS and YYNGEE.

The genes are TRBV9 and TRBJ2-1, with 11 bases that match TRBD1. Trimming cost V 1 base and J 3 bases; bases outside gene matches: 6. Germline V gene lookup returns CDR1 SGDLS and CDR2 YYNGEE. The CDR3 contains 17 residues. In DNA, the CDR3 is TGTGCCAGCAGCGTACGCGGGACAGGGGGATACTACAATGAGCAGTTCTTC. Translated: CASSVRGTGGYYNEQFF.

In nucleotides, the CDR3 is TGTGCCAGCAGTTTATTTACAGGGAACACTGAAGCTTTCTTT. Amino acids: CASSLFTGNTEAFF. The V and J genes are TRBV27 and TRBJ1-1; the D gene is possibly TRBD1 (5 bases). CDR3 length equals 14 residues. V was pared by 1 base and J by 1 base, with 7 bases between. Per the germline V gene, CDR1 is MNHEY and CDR2 is SMNVEV (reference sequence).

The chain couples TRBV24-1 to TRBJ2-1; D ambiguous. Germline V CDR1 and CDR2: KGHDR, SFDVKD. The CDR3 spans 16 residues. Trimming cost V 2 bases and J 0 bases, with 10 bases left between them. The CDR3 sequence is CATSDSSGFSYNEQFF. DNA of the CDR3: TGTGCCACCAGTGATTCTTCCGGGTTCTCCTACAATGAGCAGTTCTTC.

DNA for the CDR3: TGCAGTGCTAGAGATCTACAGTCGGCTAGCACAGATACGCAGTATTTT. Translation: CSARDLQSASTDTQYF. The chain employs TRBV20-1 and TRBJ2-3; no clear D gene. The V gene lost 0 bases and the J gene lost 0 bases, with 13 bases spanning the gap. The germline V gene encodes CDR1 DFQATT and CDR2 SNEGSKA (reference sequence). The CDR3 consists of 16 residues.

The rearrangement joins TRBV10-3 to TRBJ2-1; possibly TRBD2 for D (6 bases). The CDR3 extends over 13 amino acids. From germline, CDR1 is ENHRY and CDR2 SYGVKD. The V gene lost 4 bases and the J gene lost 8 bases, with 12 bases spanning the gap. In DNA, the CDR3 is TGTGCCATCAGTGCGGGGTGGGAGGATGAGCAGTTCTTC. Protein sequence: CAISAGWEDEQFF.

The genes are TRBV18 and TRBJ2-1; the match to TRBD2 covers 9 bases. Germline loops: CDR1 KGHSH, CDR2 LQKENI. Trimming took 5 bases from V and 10 from J; bases not matched to a gene: 3. The CDR3 contains 12 residues. In DNA, the CDR3 is TGTGCCAGCTCAGTAGCGGGAGCGGAGCAGTTCTTC. Its protein is CASSVAGAEQFF.

Ten or more counts support this clonotype. The genes are TRBV20-1 and TRBJ2-3, with 14 nucleotides matching TRBD2. The CDR3 totals 16 residues. CDR1 and CDR2 (germline): DFQATT, SNEGSKA (reference sequence). The V and J ends lost 5 bases and 8 bases, in that order; junction bases with no gene match: 12. In nucleotides, the CDR3 is TGCAGTGCTCCGGACCCGGCGACTAGCGGGAGGGGTACGCAGTATTTT. Its translation is CSAPDPATSGRGTQYF.

Only a few counts were recorded for this clonotype. The rearrangement links TRBV28 to TRBJ2-5; 8 bases fit TRBD2. This CDR3 region has 15 residues. V lost 2 bases to trimming and J lost 4 bases; unmatched junction nucleotides: 6. Germline V gene sequence: CDR1 MDHEN, CDR2 SYDVKM. As DNA, the CDR3 is TGTGCCAGCAGTTTAGGGCCGGGAGGGCGAGAGACCCAGTACTTC. Amino acids: CASSLGPGGRETQYF.

V gene TRBV5-1 combines with J gene TRBJ1-1; a weak D match, TRBD1 (5 bases). The CDR3 runs 15 residues. Looked up from germline, CDR1 is SGHRS and CDR2 is YFSETQ. Trimming took off 8 bases at V and 5 bases at J, with 22 bases between the two ends. CDR3: CASLFKPGLRTEAFF. CDR3 DNA: TGCGCCAGTCTATTTAAACCGGGGCTGAGAACTGAAGCTTTCTTT.

The chain links TRBV12-3 or TRBV12-4 to TRBJ2-5; unclear D gene. The CDR3 is 14 amino acids. With 1 base removed from V and 7 bases from J, the gap between germline ends came to 13 bases. This CDR3 is CASSLVPQLGTQYF. DNA for the CDR3: TGTGCCAGCAGTTTAGTTCCCCAGCTAGGGACCCAGTACTTC.

This chain uses TRBV10-3 with TRBJ2-3; 8 positions agree with TRBD1. The germline V gene encodes CDR1 ENHRY and CDR2 SYGVKD. Unmatched junction bases numbered 8, after V lost 7 bases and J lost 5 bases. This CDR3 region has 14 residues. CDR3 DNA: TGTGCCATCACCCAGACAGGGGTTGGAGATACGCAGTATTTT. The encoded protein is CAITQTGVGDTQYF.

This clonotype showed up just a few times. The chain employs TRBV5-1 and TRBJ1-4, with 8 bases identical to TRBD1. V gave up 7 bases and J gave up 0 bases; unmatched junction bases: 5. CDR1 and CDR2 (germline): SGHRS, YFSETQ. This CDR3 contains 15 residues. The CDR3 loop is CASGQGFTTNEKLFF. CDR3 in DNA: TGCGCCAGCGGACAGGGATTCACAACTAATGAAAAACTGTTTTTT. Based on the CDR3 plus reference TRBV5-1 and TRBJ1-4, the full variable domain is KAGVTQTPRYLIKTRGQQVTLSCSPISGHRSVSWYQQTPGQGLQFLFEYFSETQRNKGNFPGRFSGRQFSNSRSEMNVSTLELGDSALYLCASGQGFTTNEKLFFGSGTQLSVL.

The chain combines TRBV6-1 with TRBJ2-2; D remains ambiguous. V gave up 6 bases and J gave up 6 bases, with 14 bases separating them. Germline CDR1 MNHNS, CDR2 SASEGT. CDR3 size: 14 residues. CDR3 protein: CASSPQYTAGELFF. Written as DNA, the CDR3 is TGTGCCAGCAGCCCCCAGTACACCGCCGGGGAGCTGTTTTTT.

This clonotype came up a few times. This chain links TRBV12-3 or TRBV12-4 with TRBJ1-1, with D tentatively TRBD1 (5 bases). The CDR3 covers 15 residues. The V gene lost 5 bases and the J gene lost 2 bases, with 15 bases spanning the gap. The CDR3 here is CASSPMGGENTEAFF. The CDR3 coding sequence is TGTGCCAGCAGTCCTATGGGGGGGGAAAACACTGAAGCTTTCTTT.

The chain joins TRBV6-5 to TRBJ2-7; 8 positions agree with TRBD2. V was clipped by 3 bases and J by 2 bases; unmatched bases: 6. CDR3 size: 15 residues. Germline lookup yields CDR1 MNHEY and CDR2 SVGAGI. Here the CDR3 reads CASSYGSGGPYEQYF. The CDR3 nucleotides read TGTGCCAGCAGTTATGGGTCGGGAGGGCCCTACGAGCAGTACTTC.

The sample holds a few counts of this clonotype. This sequence joins TRBV6-4 and TRBJ2-7; 13 bases are shared with TRBD2. V was pared by 5 bases and J by 1 base, with 11 bases of the junction left unmatched. This CDR3 comprises 18 residues. Per germline, CDR1 MRHNA and CDR2 SNTAGT. CDR3 amino acids: CASSRLAGGPPGSYEQYF. In DNA, the CDR3 is TGTGCCAGCAGTCGACTAGCGGGAGGCCCGCCGGGGTCCTACGAGCAGTACTTC.

The chain has TRBV4-3 and TRBJ2-1, with D perhaps TRBD2 (5 bases). Germline V gives CDR1 LGHNA, CDR2 YSLEER. V was shortened by 0 bases and J by 13 bases, with 16 bases between the two germline ends. The CDR3 totals 14 residues. CDR3 in amino acids: CASSQEWVGGGQFF. The CDR3 DNA is TGCGCCAGCAGCCAAGAGTGGGTGGGCGGAGGTCAGTTCTTC.

Only a few counts were recorded for this clonotype. Given the absence of the conserved phenylalanine or tryptophan at the CDR3 end, a read error is likely. It is unclear where the CDR3 begins or ends on the DNA, so no DNA is shown, and the CDR3 is as TCRdb lists it. The rearrangement uses TRBV4-2 and TRBJ2-5. The CDR3 sequence runs 9 residues, both termini included. CDR1 and CDR2 (germline): LGHNA, YNFKEQ. The chain's CDR3 is CASSQVTAI.

The chain employs TRBV4-1 and TRBJ2-5, with 7 bases fitting TRBD1. The V gene end was trimmed by 2 bases and the J gene end by 5 bases; junction bases not matched to a gene: 14. The CDR3 has 17 amino acids. The germline gives CDR1 MGHRA, CDR2 YSYEKL. As DNA, the CDR3 is TGCGCCAGCAGCCAACGCCCCGCGACAGGGTATGGGGAGACCCAGTACTTC. It codes for CASSQRPATGYGETQYF.